The 17 T cell receptor beta chains given below trace back to one sample, sequenced in a study of identifying expanded T cells in peripheral blood. Only in-frame clones appear in the TCRdb table, and some are missing; sequencing was by immunoSEQ multiplex PCR. The data hold over 65,000 clones, with around 90% observed a single time. What was sequenced was blood. Receptors originate from a person between 18 and 75 years old in good health.

The J gene is TRBJ1-5, the V gene TRBV5-1, with D possibly being TRBD1 (6 bases). The CDR3 totals 15 residues. Germline V gene lookup returns CDR1 SGHRS and CDR2 YFSETQ. Deletions cut 4 bases from V and 4 bases from J, with 15 bases between. DNA for the CDR3: TGCGCCAGCAGCCCGGGACACCAGCCAAATCAGCCCCAGCATTTT. It yields the protein CASSPGHQPNQPQHF.

V gene TRBV4-1 combines with J gene TRBJ2-1; TRBD2 matches at 10 bases. Trimming removed 0 bases from V and 5 bases from J; junction bases left unmatched: 10. The CDR3 runs 18 residues. Germline CDR1 and CDR2: MGHRA and YSYEKL. In DNA, the CDR3 is TGCGCCAGCAGCCAAGAAGGGGGACCTAGCGGGGGTAACAATGAGCAGTTCTTC. This gives the protein CASSQEGGPSGGNNEQFF.

The V gene is TRBV13, the J gene TRBJ1-4; TRBD1 aligns across 7 bases. CDR3 length: 14 amino acids. The V and J ends lost 5 bases and 7 bases, in that order; junction bases with no gene match: 7. Germline-derived CDR1 and CDR2 are PRHDT and FYEKMQ (reference sequence). The CDR3 reads CASSVRGLREKLFF. For the CDR3, the DNA is TGTGCCAGCAGCGTGAGGGGGCTTCGTGAAAAACTGTTTTTT.

V is TRBV7-2 and J is TRBJ2-5; D not certain. Germline V gene sequence: CDR1 SGHTA, CDR2 FQGNSA. The CDR3 is made up of 16 amino acids. V was shortened by 5 bases and J by 1 base, with 17 bases between the two germline ends. This CDR3 is CASSPGYPPLQETQYF. The CDR3 coding sequence is TGTGCCAGCAGCCCGGGTTATCCACCCCTCCAAGAGACCCAGTACTTC.

The chain combines TRBV19 with TRBJ1-5; no definite D call. The V gene lost 3 bases and the J gene lost 2 bases, with 14 bases spanning the gap. The CDR3 has 16 residues. CDR1 is LNHDA and CDR2 is SQIVND in the germline V gene (reference sequence). The chain's CDR3 is CASSIAGGVGNQPQHF. The CDR3 DNA sequence: TGTGCCAGTAGTATCGCGGGCGGAGTTGGCAATCAGCCCCAGCATTTT.

A word on this clone: The junction shows a germline mismatch at one end, possibly a read error. The J gene is TRBJ2-1, the V gene TRBV28, with 8 bases that match TRBD2. In germline, CDR1 is MDHEN, CDR2 SYDVKM. The CDR3 runs 16 residues. The CDR3 sequence: CASSLFSGIGYNEQFF. The CDR3 DNA is TGTGCCAGCAGTTTATTTAGCGGGATTGGTTACAATGAGCAATTCTTC.

The V call is TRBV5-1, the J call TRBJ1-1; D uncertain. The CDR3 totals 13 residues. Germline assignment: CDR1 SGHRS and CDR2 YFSETQ. The V end lost 0 bases, the J end lost 7 bases, and 10 bases lay between the germline ends. The CDR3 loop is CASSLAGEIEAFF. The CDR3 DNA follows: TGCGCCAGCAGCTTGGCCGGGGAGATTGAAGCTTTCTTT.

The chain joins TRBV30 to TRBJ2-3, with 9 bases identical to TRBD2. V shed 1 base, J shed 4 bases, and the junction held 9 bases outside the gene matches. Germline V gene lookup returns CDR1 GTSNPN and CDR2 SVGIG (reference sequence). This CDR3 contains 16 residues. The CDR3 reads CAWSGGSGRSPDTQYF. The CDR3 DNA sequence: TGTGCCTGGAGTGGGGGAAGCGGGAGGTCCCCAGATACGCAGTATTTT. The variable domain in full, completed from reference TRBV30 and TRBJ2-3, reads SQTIHQWPATLVQPVGSPLSLECTVEGTSNPNLYWYRQAAGRGLQLLFYSVGIGQISSEVPQNLSASRPQDRQFILSSKKLLLSDSGFYLCAWSGGSGRSPDTQYFGPGTRLTVL.

The rearrangement joins TRBV5-6 to TRBJ2-3; D not resolved. The CDR3 spans 11 residues. Trimming shortened V by 4 bases and J by 2 bases, and 2 bases separated the two germline ends. Germline loops: CDR1 SGHDT, CDR2 YYEEEE. This chain's CDR3 is CASSITDTQYF. CDR3 nucleotide sequence: TGTGCCAGCAGCATCACAGATACGCAGTATTTT. The full variable domain, completed using reference TRBV5-6 and TRBJ2-3, is DAGVTQSPTHLIKTRGQQVTLRCSPKSGHDTVSWYQQALGQGPQFIFQYYEEEERQRGNFPDRFSGHQFPNYSSELNVNALLLGDSALYLCASSITDTQYFGPGTRLTVL.

The chain's CDR3 is CASSLQQSMAGELFF. In DNA form, the CDR3 reads TGTGCCAGCAGCCTCCAACAGTCGATGGCCGGGGAGCTGTTTTTT. J is TRBJ2-2 and V is TRBV7-2, with D unclear. The CDR3 runs to 15 residues. Germline assignment: CDR1 SGHTA and CDR2 FQGNSA. V shed 5 bases and J shed 6 bases, with 16 bases lying between them.

The genes are TRBV7-9 and TRBJ2-2, with D perhaps matching TRBD2 (7 bases). CDR3 length equals 13 residues. V was clipped by 7 bases and J by 6 bases, with 12 bases between them. CDR1 and CDR2 from the germline V gene are SEHNR and FQNEAQ (reference sequence). The CDR3 sequence is CASKRGAPGELFF. The CDR3 coding sequence is TGTGCCAGCAAACGGGGGGCGCCCGGGGAGCTGTTTTTT.

This clone was observed a single time. CDR3 coding DNA: TGTGCCAGCAGCGGGCGGGATACAGGAGGAGAGGCTTTCTTT. It encodes CASSGRDTGGEAFF. V gene TRBV4-2 combines with J gene TRBJ1-1; tentatively, D is TRBD1 (5 bases). Germline assignment: CDR1 LGHNA and CDR2 YNFKEQ. V lost 5 bases, J lost 11 bases, and 21 bases lay in between. The CDR3 loop spans 14 amino acids.

J is TRBJ1-2 and V is TRBV4-3; 7 bases map to TRBD1. Per germline, CDR1 LGHNA and CDR2 YSLEER. The V gene end was trimmed by 2 bases and the J gene end by 8 bases; junction bases not matched to a gene: 11. The CDR3 consists of 15 residues. The CDR3 loop is CASSQQMTGRFGYTF. In DNA form, the CDR3 reads TGCGCCAGCAGCCAACAGATGACAGGGCGGTTCGGCTACACCTTC.

The V call is TRBV4-3, the J call TRBJ2-1; D gene unclear. Deletions cut 0 bases from V and 2 bases from J, with 8 bases between. Germline V CDR1 and CDR2: LGHNA, YSLEER. The CDR3 runs 15 residues. CDR3 DNA sequence: TGCGCCAGCAGCCAAGATTTTGGGCCCTACAATGAGCAGTTCTTC. Amino acids: CASSQDFGPYNEQFF.

The chain recombines TRBV5-6 with TRBJ2-7, with a tentative D call TRBD2 (7 bases). CDR3 length equals 14 residues. V lost 4 bases and J lost 8, with 19 bases in between. In germline, CDR1 is SGHDT, CDR2 YYEEEE. The CDR3 spells CASSLSRGGEQQYF. In nucleotides, the CDR3 is TGTGCCAGCAGCCTATCGAGGGGGGGCGAACAGCAGTACTTC.

The chain recombines TRBV7-9 with TRBJ2-1; D assignment may be TRBD1 or TRBD2 (5 bases each). There are 14 residues in the CDR3. Deletions cut 3 bases from V and 8 bases from J, with 14 bases between. From germline, CDR1 is SEHNR and CDR2 FQNEAQ (reference sequence). The CDR3 sequence is CASSFLSSRDEQFF. In nucleotides, the CDR3 is TGTGCCAGCAGCTTTTTGTCTAGCAGGGATGAGCAGTTCTTC.

The gene calls are TRBV9 and TRBJ1-2, with 7 bases fitting TRBD1. V lost 0 bases to trimming and J lost 7 bases; unmatched junction nucleotides: 12. This CDR3 has 16 amino acids. Germline V lookup: CDR1 SGDLS, CDR2 YYNGEE. The CDR3 reads CASSVESTGRVRGYTF. CDR3 bases: TGTGCCAGCAGCGTAGAATCGACAGGGAGAGTCCGTGGCTACACCTTC.